A selection of T cell receptor beta chains follows, all from one sample in a study of monozygotic twins with inflammatory bowel disease. Reanalyzing the 5' RACE reads, TCRdb keeps one entry per CDR3 protein, without DNA. The listing records more than 300,000 distinct CDR3 sequences. The sample comprised blood. The receptors stem from a human donor with ulcerative colitis or Crohn's disease, or a healthy co-twin of an affected twin (not recorded which). The CDR3 runs from the conserved cysteine through the conserved F or W.

j_gene: TRBJ1-1
v_gene: TRBV20-1
CDR3aa: CSAILGVNTEAFF

j_gene: TRBJ2-3
v_gene: TRBV5-1
CDR3aa: CASRTGVGDTQYF

j_gene: TRBJ1-4
v_gene: TRBV4-3
CDR3aa: CASSQSPSTGRSNEKLFF

j_gene: TRBJ2-1
v_gene: TRBV9
CDR3aa: CASSFRSGGAGEQFF

j_gene: TRBJ2-7
v_gene: TRBV4-2
CDR3aa: CASSQATGTGSYEQYF

j_gene: TRBJ2-7
v_gene: TRBV12-5
CDR3aa: CASGPWTGTGDYEQYF

j_gene: TRBJ2-1
v_gene: TRBV7-2
CDR3aa: CASSVGQGSSSYNEQFF

j_gene: TRBJ2-1
v_gene: TRBV5-1
CDR3aa: CASSQETGLGSYNEQFF

j_gene: TRBJ2-3
v_gene: TRBV3-1
CDR3aa: CASSQINLAGGLPESTDTQYF

j_gene: TRBJ1-6
v_gene: TRBV5-1
CDR3aa: CASSLQNNSPLHF

j_gene: TRBJ2-3
v_gene: TRBV9
CDR3aa: CASSVYGRATDTQYF

j_gene: TRBJ1-5
v_gene: TRBV27
CDR3aa: CASSFGGGTNQPQHF